This is a list of T cell receptor beta chains from one sample in a study of T cell responses to AZD1222 COVID-19 vaccine. Produced via immunoSEQ multiplex PCR; TCRdb's table is partial and in-frame only. Of around 150,000 clones listed, roughly nine tenths are singletons. The source material was peripheral blood, sampled 28 days after the second dose of the MenACWY control vaccine. These TCRs come from an adult who received the MenACWY meningococcal vaccine as a control. The CDR3 runs from the conserved cysteine through the conserved F or W. A D gene is named only where the DNA matches it firmly. Clone size is stated in some rows and not others, as once, few, many or a class when expanded.

cdr3_length j_call d_call v_call clone_size cdr3_nt cdr3_aa
14 TRBJ2-3 TRBD1 TRBV7-2 . TGTGCCAGCAGCTTCGGACAGGGCACAGATACGCAGTATTTT CASSFGQGTDTQYF
16 TRBJ2-7 . TRBV30 . TGTGCCTGGGACTGGGGCTCAGGGGGGAGCTCCTACGAGCAGTACTTC CAWDWGSGGSSYEQYF
16 TRBJ2-1 . TRBV27 . TGTGCCAGCAGTTTTCTCGGGGAAAGCTCCTACAATGAGCAGTTCTTC CASSFLGESSYNEQFF
15 TRBJ2-1 TRBD2 TRBV6-2/TRBV6-3 . TGTGCCAGCAGCCGGGGACTAGCGGCTTACAATGAGCAGTTCTTC CASSRGLAAYNEQFF
13 TRBJ2-3 . TRBV11-3 . TGTGCCAGCAGCTTAGATCTGCGGGATACGCAGTATTTT CASSLDLRDTQYF
15 TRBJ1-6 . TRBV28 . TGTGCCAGCAGCCTGGGGCAGGGGAACGATTCACCCCTCCACTTT CASSLGQGNDSPLHF
13 TRBJ1-5 TRBD1 TRBV12-3/TRBV12-4 . TGTGCCAGCAGTAAACAGGGGGATCAGCCCCAGCATTTT CASSKQGDQPQHF
13 TRBJ2-7 TRBD2 TRBV5-1 . TGCGCCAGCCGGCCTAGCGGGGGTTACGAGCAGTACTTC CASRPSGGYEQYF
15 TRBJ1-1 TRBD1 TRBV18 once TGTGCCAGCTCACCACCGACAGGGTGGGACACTGAAGCTTTCTTT CASSPPTGWDTEAFF
14 TRBJ1-6 . TRBV19 . TGTGCCAGTAGTACGGGCATCGGTAATTCACCCCTCCACTTT CASSTGIGNSPLHF
12 TRBJ1-1 . TRBV7-8 . TGTGCCAGCAGCCGTACAGGGCTTGAAGCTTTCTTT CASSRTGLEAFF
15 TRBJ1-2 TRBD1 TRBV28 . TGTGCCAGCAGTCCAAGGACAGGGGCTAACTATGGCTACACCTTC CASSPRTGANYGYTF
16 TRBJ2-3 TRBD2 TRBV28 . TGTGCCAGCAGTTTATCTCTCCCGGGGGGGACAGATACGCAGTATTTT CASSLSLPGGTDTQYF
13 TRBJ1-5 . TRBV6-4 . TGTGCCAGCAGTGAGCAGGCGTATCAGCCCCAGCATTTT CASSEQAYQPQHF
13 TRBJ2-5 . TRBV11-3 . TGTGCCAGCAGCCTCCAGTCCGGAGAGACCCAGTACTTC CASSLQSGETQYF
15 TRBJ2-3 TRBD2 TRBV7-2 . TGTGCCAGCAGCTTATGGGGCGGACTAGCAGATACGCAGTATTTT CASSLWGGLADTQYF
12 TRBJ1-5 . TRBV27 . TGTGCCAGCAAAGGTGGGGCGGAGCCCCAGCATTTT CASKGGAEPQHF
13 TRBJ2-5 . TRBV12-3/TRBV12-4 . TGTGCCAGCAGACCCCAGGTGGTGGAGACCCAGTACTTC CASRPQVVETQYF
13 TRBJ1-5 TRBD1 TRBV2 . TGTGCCAGCACTGGGACAGGGGATCTAGCCCAGCATTTT CASTGTGDLAQHF
16 TRBJ1-6 TRBD1 TRBV18 . TGTGCCAGCTCACCCCTACCGGGACAGGATAATTCACCCCTCCACTTT CASSPLPGQDNSPLHF
14 TRBJ1-5 . TRBV7-2 . TGTGCCAGCAGCCAAACGGCGGGGAATCAGCCCCAGCATTTT CASSQTAGNQPQHF
13 TRBJ2-2 . TRBV19 . TGTGCCAGTAGTATATCGCAGGCCGGGGAGCTGTTTTTT CASSISQAGELFF
16 TRBJ1-3 . TRBV5-8 . TGTGCCAGCAGCTCTCTTGGACGGATCTCTGGAAACACCATATATTTT CASSSLGRISGNTIYF
13 TRBJ2-5 . TRBV5-1 . TGCGCCAGCAGCTTGGGAGGGTGGGAGACCCAGTACTTC CASSLGGWETQYF
19 TRBJ1-1 TRBD1 TRBV10-1 . TGCGCCAGCGCGGGAAGGGGGGACAGGGGGCCGCCCATGGGCACTGAAGCTTTCTTT CASAGRGDRGPPMGTEAFF
15 TRBJ1-6 TRBD1 TRBV7-2 . TGTGCCAGCAGCCCTCCGACAGGGGATAATTCACCCCTCCACTTT CASSPPTGDNSPLHF
16 TRBJ1-5 . TRBV28 . TGTGCCAGCAGTTTAATGGGACCGTGGGACAATCAGCCCCAGCATTTT CASSLMGPWDNQPQHF
16 TRBJ2-2 TRBD1 TRBV9 . TGTGCCAGCAGCGTAGAACCGACAGGGCTCGCCGGGGAGCTGTTTTTT CASSVEPTGLAGELFF
16 TRBJ2-7 . TRBV5-1 . TGCGCCAGCAGCTTGGAGTCCTCCTGGCGGTCGGGCGAGCAGTACTTC CASSLESSWRSGEQYF
14 TRBJ2-3 . TRBV6-5 . TGTGCCAGCAGTTACTCAGCAGGGCCAGATACGCAGTATTTT CASSYSAGPDTQYF
17 TRBJ2-5 TRBD1 TRBV28 . TGTGCCAGCAGTTCAGGGAAATTACAGGGGGCGGTAGAGACCCAGTACTTC CASSSGKLQGAVETQYF
13 TRBJ2-5 TRBD1 TRBV19 . TGTGCCACTTCGGGACAGCAACGTCAGACCCAGTACTTC CATSGQQRQTQYF
14 TRBJ2-5 . TRBV10-3 . TGTGCCATCAGTGACGCCAAAAACGCGGAGACCCAGTACTTC CAISDAKNAETQYF
16 TRBJ2-7 . TRBV6-1 . TGTGCCAGCAGTGAACGTACCCGGGGGTTACGTTACGAGCAGTACTTC CASSERTRGLRYEQYF
16 TRBJ2-7 . TRBV18 once TGTGCCAGCTCACCACCTTCAGGGAGTATTACCTACGAGCAGTACTTC CASSPPSGSITYEQYF
15 TRBJ2-1 TRBD1 TRBV7-2 . TGTGCCAGCACCAAGGACAGGAAGTCCTACAATGAGCAGTTCTTC CASTKDRKSYNEQFF
15 TRBJ2-6 . TRBV6-5 . TGTGCCAGCATTGGGGGTTTGCCTGGGGCCAACGTCCTGACTTTC CASIGGLPGANVLTF
13 TRBJ1-4 . TRBV5-1 . TGCGCCAGCAGCTTAGGACGGAATGAAAAACTGTTTTTT CASSLGRNEKLFF
15 TRBJ2-1 . TRBV19 . TGTGCCAGTAGTAAAGGTCGGGTCTCCTACAATGAGCAGTTCTTC CASSKGRVSYNEQFF
15 TRBJ2-2 TRBD1 TRBV5-1 once TGCGCCAGCAGCTTGACAGGGGGATTCACCGGGGAGCTGTTTTTT CASSLTGGFTGELFF
17 TRBJ1-1 TRBD1 TRBV19 . TGTGCCAGTAGTGACGCCGGGACAGGGACCATGAACACTGAAGCTTTCTTT CASSDAGTGTMNTEAFF
11 TRBJ2-3 . TRBV2 once TGTGCCAGGTCTTTCACAGATACGCAGTATTTT CARSFTDTQYF
13 TRBJ2-2 TRBD2 TRBV29-1 . TGCAGCGCCGAACTAGCGAGGGGCGGGGAGCTGTTTTTT CSAELARGGELFF
13 TRBJ2-7 TRBD1 TRBV11-3 . TGTGCCAGCAGCTTGACAGGGGGAGTCGAGCAGTACTTC CASSLTGGVEQYF
15 TRBJ1-3 TRBD1 TRBV7-2 . TGTGCCAGCAGCTCCCCGGGACAGGGCGCAAGCGCCATATATTTT CASSSPGQGASAIYF
14 TRBJ1-2 . TRBV2 . TGTGCCAGCAGTGAGGCGGGAAGGGCCACGCGCTACACCTTC CASSEAGRATRYTF